What follows are 22 T cell receptor beta chains derived from one specimen sequenced in a study of technical replicates of blood from a handful of donors. Sequenced by immunoSEQ multiplex PCR; TCRdb stores in-frame clones only, minus some. This table holds tens of thousands of clones, 95% found once. The sequencing sample was made of T cells isolated from PBMCs. Receptors were obtained from a human donor in good health.

This clone showed up just a few times. The CDR3 nucleotides read TGTGCCAGCAGACAGGGGAGGTATTTCTTT. This encodes CASRQGRYFF. The V call is TRBV27, the J call TRBJ1-1; 7 bases are a match to TRBD1. In germline, CDR1 is MNHEY, CDR2 SMNVEV (reference sequence). The J segment lost 13 bases and the V segment lost 6 bases, leaving 5 bases of the junction unmatched. This CDR3 has 10 amino acids.

V and J are TRBV9 and TRBJ2-1, with 8 bases aligning to TRBD1. J gave up 6 bases and V 0 bases, and 11 bases lay outside the gene matches. This CDR3 spans 17 amino acids. Germline V CDR1 and CDR2: SGDLS, YYNGEE. The CDR3 spells CASSVAPPGQGGNEQFF. CDR3 bases: TGTGCCAGCAGCGTAGCCCCACCAGGACAGGGAGGCAATGAGCAGTTCTTC.

This chain joins TRBV29-1 and TRBJ1-1; 9 bases match TRBD1. The CDR3 runs 15 residues. J gave up 1 base and V 0 bases, and 3 bases lay outside the gene matches. Germline V CDR1 and CDR2: SQVTM, ANQGSEA. CDR3 protein: CSVEDTGGSNTEAFF. In DNA form, the CDR3 reads TGCAGCGTTGAAGATACAGGGGGCTCGAACACTGAAGCTTTCTTT.

This chain uses TRBV15 with TRBJ2-7; a weak D match, TRBD2 (6 bases). Germline V gene sequence: CDR1 LNHNV, CDR2 YYDKDF (reference sequence). V shed 1 base and J shed 4 bases, with 11 bases lying between them. The CDR3 has 14 amino acids. The CDR3 region is CATSRGGVIYEQYF. CDR3 sequence (DNA): TGTGCCACCAGCAGAGGGGGGGTTATTTACGAGCAGTACTTC.

The rearrangement links TRBV7-9 to TRBJ2-2; D remains ambiguous. The V end lost 5 bases, the J end lost 8 bases, and 21 bases lay between the germline ends. Germline loops: CDR1 SEHNR, CDR2 FQNEAQ (reference sequence). The CDR3 has 16 amino acids. CDR3 in DNA: TGTGCCAGCAGCGAAACGCCTGGAATACTACCGGGGGAGCTGTTTTTT. It encodes CASSETPGILPGELFF.

The V call is TRBV7-9, the J call TRBJ2-7, with 10 bases lining up with TRBD1. CDR1 and CDR2 (germline): SEHNR, FQNEAQ (reference sequence). Unmatched junction bases numbered 7, after V lost 5 bases and J lost 3 bases. The CDR3 runs to 15 residues. CDR3 in amino acids: CASSPIDRGLYEQYF. CDR3 DNA: TGTGCCAGCAGCCCTATTGACAGGGGGCTCTACGAGCAGTACTTC.

This rearrangement joins TRBV28 to TRBJ1-1; D possibly corresponds to TRBD1 (6 bases). Germline CDR1 reads MDHEN; CDR2 reads SYDVKM. The CDR3 has 15 amino acids. Between the trimmed V and J ends, which lost 3 bases and 0 bases, there was a span of 11 bases. CDR3 bases: TGTGCCAGCAGTTTCGCAGGGGAGCTGAACACTGAAGCTTTCTTT. Translation gives CASSFAGELNTEAFF.

The rearrangement uses TRBV10-3 and TRBJ1-3; D ambiguous. Germline CDR1 and CDR2: ENHRY and SYGVKD. The CDR3 runs 14 residues. Trimming stripped 3 bases from V and 2 bases from J, with 8 bases between. In nucleotides, the CDR3 is TGTGCCATCAGTGATGACACAACTGGAAACACCATATATTTT. Its protein is CAISDDTTGNTIYF.

This chain joins TRBV18 and TRBJ1-2; D gene uncertain. Germline V CDR1 and CDR2: KGHSH, LQKENI. The CDR3 runs to 14 residues. With 4 bases removed from V and 7 bases from J, the gap between germline ends came to 16 bases. DNA of the CDR3: TGTGCCAGCTCACGGGAGGGAAGGCTAACTGGCTACACCTTC. Translating it yields CASSREGRLTGYTF.

The chain joins TRBV19 to TRBJ1-2; D is unresolved. The CDR3 is 13 residues long. Germline V lookup: CDR1 LNHDA, CDR2 SQIVND (reference sequence). The V end was cut by 8 bases, the J end by 8 bases, with 18 bases between. Here the CDR3 DNA reads TGTGCCAGTTCGCCTTCGGGATTCCAGGGCTACACCTTC. Translation: CASSPSGFQGYTF.

The CDR3 here is CASGGLGNTGELFF. The CDR3 bases are TGCGCCAGCGGGGGACTAGGGAACACCGGGGAGCTGTTTTTT. The chain has TRBV10-1 and TRBJ2-2; TRBD2 agrees at 8 bases. The CDR3 runs to 14 residues. The J segment lost 1 base and the V segment lost 8 bases, leaving 3 bases of the junction unmatched. Germline V gene data show CDR1 as WNHNN and CDR2 as SYGVQD (reference sequence).

This sequence joins TRBV7-2 and TRBJ2-5, with 8 bases lining up with TRBD1. With V trimmed by 4 bases and J by 5 bases, 15 bases remained unmatched. The CDR3 is 17 amino acids. CDR1 is SGHTA, CDR2 FQGNSA, per germline. The CDR3 reads CASSSAIQGVRKETQYF. The CDR3 nucleotides are TGTGCCAGCAGCTCGGCGATACAGGGGGTTCGTAAGGAGACCCAGTACTTC.

The V gene is TRBV9, the J gene TRBJ2-3; D ambiguous. Trimming stripped 4 bases from V and 6 bases from J, with 9 bases between. This CDR3 contains 12 residues. Per the germline V gene, CDR1 is SGDLS and CDR2 is YYNGEE. The CDR3 DNA is TGTGCCAGCAGCCTACTATCCGATACGCAGTATTTT. Protein sequence: CASSLLSDTQYF. Filled out from reference TRBV9 and TRBJ2-3, the complete variable domain reads DSGVTQTPKHLITATGQRVTLRCSPRSGDLSVYWYQQSLDQGLQFLIQYYNGEERAKGNILERFSAQQFPDLHSELNLSSLELGDSALYFCASSLLSDTQYFGPGTRLTVL.

This chain uses TRBV19 with TRBJ1-2; D not certain. This CDR3 spans 15 amino acids. V lost 1 base and J lost 8, with 17 bases in between. Germline CDR1 reads LNHDA; CDR2 reads SQIVND (reference sequence). The CDR3 loop reads CASSIGAGQVGGYTF. The CDR3, as DNA: TGTGCCAGTAGTATAGGGGCTGGGCAGGTAGGCGGCTACACCTTC.

This chain joins TRBV13 and TRBJ1-3, with D unresolved. This CDR3 is 14 amino acids long. V was pared by 0 bases and J by 8 bases, with 11 bases between. Germline V gene sequence: CDR1 PRHDT, CDR2 FYEKMQ (reference sequence). CDR3 residues: CASSLGSVKHTIYF. CDR3 nucleotide sequence: TGTGCCAGCAGCTTAGGAAGCGTGAAGCACACCATATATTTT.

The chain couples TRBV27 to TRBJ2-1; 14 bases match TRBD2. CDR1 is MNHEY and CDR2 is SMNVEV in the germline V gene (reference sequence). J was trimmed by 9 bases and V by 4 bases; bases with no gene match: 11. There are 17 residues in the CDR3. The CDR3 loop is CASSYPRGLAGVSEQFF. CDR3 bases: TGTGCCAGCAGTTATCCGCGGGGACTAGCGGGAGTCAGTGAGCAGTTCTTC.

The rearrangement joins TRBV6-1 to TRBJ1-5, with D uncertain. The ends were cut back, 4 bases at V and 0 bases at J, with 7 bases in the middle. Germline V gives CDR1 MNHNS, CDR2 SASEGT. The CDR3 spans 14 residues. CDR3 DNA sequence: TGTGCCAGCAGTGCCACAGCTAGCAATCAGCCCCAGCATTTT. This translates into CASSATASNQPQHF.

In its sample, this clone was seen a few times. J is TRBJ1-2 and V is TRBV7-2, with 7 bases that match TRBD1. V lost 3 bases and J lost 5; bases outside the gene matches: 0. Germline V gene data show CDR1 as SGHTA and CDR2 as FQGNSA. This CDR3 comprises 12 residues. The CDR3 region is CASSLTGYGYTF. The DNA of the CDR3 is TGTGCCAGCAGCTTGACAGGGTATGGCTACACCTTC.

This chain links TRBV5-6 with TRBJ2-5, with 9 bases aligning to TRBD2. The CDR3 spans 13 residues. The germline V gene encodes CDR1 SGHDT and CDR2 YYEEEE. The ends lost 4 bases at V and 4 bases at J; junction bases unmatched: 2. CDR3 bases: TGTGCCAGCAGCATACTAGCGGGAGAGACCCAGTACTTC. The encoded protein is CASSILAGETQYF.

The genes are TRBV7-9 and TRBJ1-1, with D maybe TRBD1 (6 bases). Trimming pared 8 bases from V and 7 bases from J, leaving 14 bases between. The CDR3 is made up of 12 amino acids. The germline gives CDR1 SEHNR, CDR2 FQNEAQ (reference sequence). The CDR3 reads CASSSDSLEAFF. CDR3 bases: TGTGCCAGCTCCTCGGACAGCCTTGAAGCTTTCTTT.

This clone was observed once. This sequence joins TRBV30 and TRBJ2-3; maybe TRBD1 (6 bases). V lost 4 bases to trimming and J lost 9 bases, with 17 bases between them. The length of the CDR3 is 13 residues. Germline CDR1 reads GTSNPN; CDR2 reads SVGIG (reference sequence). The CDR3 DNA is TGTGCCTGGAACGGGCCCATCCAGGGGACGCAGTATTTT. Its protein is CAWNGPIQGTQYF.

The chain links TRBV7-8 to TRBJ2-3, with 7 bases aligning to TRBD1. The J segment lost 0 bases and the V segment lost 5 bases, leaving 8 bases of the junction unmatched. The CDR3 contains 16 residues. Per the germline V gene, CDR1 is SGHVS and CDR2 is FQNEAQ. CDR3 bases: TGTGCCAGCAGCATCTATAGACAGGGCAGCACAGATACGCAGTATTTT. It encodes CASSIYRQGSTDTQYF.